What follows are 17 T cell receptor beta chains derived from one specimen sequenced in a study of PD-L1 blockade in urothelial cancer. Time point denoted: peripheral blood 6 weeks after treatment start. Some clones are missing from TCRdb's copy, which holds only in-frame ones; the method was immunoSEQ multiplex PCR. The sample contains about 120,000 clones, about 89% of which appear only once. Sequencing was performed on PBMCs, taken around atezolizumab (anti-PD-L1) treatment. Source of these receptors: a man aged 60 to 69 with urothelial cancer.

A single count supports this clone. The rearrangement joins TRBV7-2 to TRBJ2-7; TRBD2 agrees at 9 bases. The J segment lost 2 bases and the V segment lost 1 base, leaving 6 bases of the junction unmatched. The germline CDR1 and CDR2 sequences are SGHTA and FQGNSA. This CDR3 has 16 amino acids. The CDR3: CASSLDSGGVPYEQYF. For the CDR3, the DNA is TGTGCCAGCAGCTTAGATAGCGGGGGAGTTCCCTACGAGCAGTACTTC.

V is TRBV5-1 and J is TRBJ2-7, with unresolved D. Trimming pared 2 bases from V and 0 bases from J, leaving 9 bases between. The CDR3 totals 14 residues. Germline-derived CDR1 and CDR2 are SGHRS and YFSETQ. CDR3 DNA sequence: TGCGCCAGCAGCTTTGAGGCGAACTCCTACGAGCAGTACTTC. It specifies CASSFEANSYEQYF.

DNA of the CDR3: TGTGCCAGCAGTCTGAAGGGGGCTGCTAACTATGGCTACACCTTC. Protein product: CASSLKGAANYGYTF. The rearrangement joins TRBV2 to TRBJ1-2, with 7 bases lining up with TRBD1. The CDR3 consists of 15 residues. The germline CDR1 and CDR2 sequences are SNHLY and FYNNEI. The junction had 6 bases not matched to a gene; V was cut back by 5 bases and J by 0 bases.

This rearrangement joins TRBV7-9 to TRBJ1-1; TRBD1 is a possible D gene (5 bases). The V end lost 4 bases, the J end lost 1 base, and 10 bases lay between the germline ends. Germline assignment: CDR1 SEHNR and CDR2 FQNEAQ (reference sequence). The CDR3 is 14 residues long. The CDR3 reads CASSSRGRNTEAFF. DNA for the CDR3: TGTGCCAGCAGCTCGCGGGGGAGGAACACTGAAGCTTTCTTT.

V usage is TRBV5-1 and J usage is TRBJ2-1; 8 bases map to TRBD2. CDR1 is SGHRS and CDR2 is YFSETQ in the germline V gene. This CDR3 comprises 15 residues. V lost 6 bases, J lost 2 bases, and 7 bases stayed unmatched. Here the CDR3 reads CASIGGEVPYNEQFF. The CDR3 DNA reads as TGCGCCAGCATCGGGGGGGAAGTCCCCTACAATGAGCAGTTCTTC.

The CDR3: CASSRPGQRYQETQYF. The CDR3 DNA reads TGCGCCAGCAGCCGGCCGGGACAGCGGTACCAAGAGACCCAGTACTTC. V is TRBV5-1 and J is TRBJ2-5; 7 positions agree with TRBD1. This CDR3 is 16 amino acids long. The ends lost 4 bases at V and 0 bases at J; junction bases unmatched: 9. Per the germline V gene, CDR1 is SGHRS and CDR2 is YFSETQ.

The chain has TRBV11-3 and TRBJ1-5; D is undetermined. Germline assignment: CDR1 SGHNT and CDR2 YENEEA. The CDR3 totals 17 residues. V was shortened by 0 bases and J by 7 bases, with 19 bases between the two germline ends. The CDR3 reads CASSLEEAVGFWQPQHF. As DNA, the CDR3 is TGTGCCAGCAGCTTAGAAGAGGCAGTCGGTTTTTGGCAGCCCCAGCATTTT.

For the CDR3, the DNA is TGTGCCACCAGCTCCTGGGGCCTCGGGGAAAAACTGTTTTTT. This encodes CATSSWGLGEKLFF. The gene calls are TRBV15 and TRBJ1-4; perhaps TRBD1 as D (5 bases). Trimming removed 5 bases from V and 8 bases from J, with 15 bases in between. Germline V gene data show CDR1 as LNHNV and CDR2 as YYDKDF (reference sequence). This CDR3 is 14 amino acids long. The variable domain in full, completed from reference TRBV15 and TRBJ1-4, reads DAMVIQNPRYQVTQFGKPVTLSCSQTLNHNVMYWYQQKSSQAPKLLFHYYDKDFNNEADTPDNFQSRRPNTSFCFLDIRSPGLGDTAMYLCATSSWGLGEKLFFGSGTQLSVL.

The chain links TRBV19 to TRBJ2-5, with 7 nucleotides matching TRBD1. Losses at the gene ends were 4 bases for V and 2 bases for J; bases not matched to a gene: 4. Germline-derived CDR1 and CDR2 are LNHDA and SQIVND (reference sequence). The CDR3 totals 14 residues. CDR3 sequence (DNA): TGTGCCAGTAGTAGGGACAGTCAGCAAGAGACCCAGTACTTC. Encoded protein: CASSRDSQQETQYF.

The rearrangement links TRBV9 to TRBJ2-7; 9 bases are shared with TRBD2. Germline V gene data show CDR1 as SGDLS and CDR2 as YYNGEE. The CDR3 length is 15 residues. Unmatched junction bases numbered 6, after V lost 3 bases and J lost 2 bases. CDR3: CASSAGVAGAYEQYF. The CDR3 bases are TGTGCCAGCAGCGCGGGGGTAGCGGGGGCCTACGAGCAGTACTTC.

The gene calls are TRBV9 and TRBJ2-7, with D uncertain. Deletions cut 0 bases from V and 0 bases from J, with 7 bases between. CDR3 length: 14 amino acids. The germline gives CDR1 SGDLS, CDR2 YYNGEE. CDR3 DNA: TGTGCCAGCAGCGTAGTCGGTACCTCCTACGAGCAGTACTTC. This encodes CASSVVGTSYEQYF.

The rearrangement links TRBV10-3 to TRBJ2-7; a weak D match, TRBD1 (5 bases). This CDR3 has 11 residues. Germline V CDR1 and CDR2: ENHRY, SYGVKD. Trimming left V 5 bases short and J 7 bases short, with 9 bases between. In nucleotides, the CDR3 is TGTGCCATCAGTACCGACAGAGAGCAGTACTTC. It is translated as CAISTDREQYF.

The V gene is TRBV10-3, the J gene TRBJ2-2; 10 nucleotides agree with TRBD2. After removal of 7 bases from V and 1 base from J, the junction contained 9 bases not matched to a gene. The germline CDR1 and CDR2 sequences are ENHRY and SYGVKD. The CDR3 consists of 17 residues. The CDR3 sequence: CAITNLAGEVNTGELFF. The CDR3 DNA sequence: TGTGCCATCACTAACCTAGCGGGAGAAGTGAACACCGGGGAGCTGTTTTTT.

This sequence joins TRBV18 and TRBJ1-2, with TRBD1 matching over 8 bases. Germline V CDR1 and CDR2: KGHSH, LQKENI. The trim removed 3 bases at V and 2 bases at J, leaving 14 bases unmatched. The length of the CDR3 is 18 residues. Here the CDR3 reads CASSPSGAGGPANYGYTF. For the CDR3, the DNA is TGTGCCAGCTCACCCTCTGGGGCAGGGGGCCCGGCGAACTATGGCTACACCTTC.

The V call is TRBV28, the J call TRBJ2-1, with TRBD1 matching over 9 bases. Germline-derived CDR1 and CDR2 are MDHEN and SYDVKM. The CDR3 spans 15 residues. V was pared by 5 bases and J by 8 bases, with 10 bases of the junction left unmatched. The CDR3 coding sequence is TGTGCCAGCAGTCTCGGGACAGGGTGGGGCTATGAGCAGTTCTTC. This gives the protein CASSLGTGWGYEQFF. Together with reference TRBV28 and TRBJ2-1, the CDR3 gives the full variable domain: DVKVTQSSRYLVKRTGEKVFLECVQDMDHENMFWYRQDPGLGLRLIYFSYDVKMKEKGDIPEGYSVSREKKERFSLILESASTNQTSMYLCASSLGTGWGYEQFFGPGTRLTVL.

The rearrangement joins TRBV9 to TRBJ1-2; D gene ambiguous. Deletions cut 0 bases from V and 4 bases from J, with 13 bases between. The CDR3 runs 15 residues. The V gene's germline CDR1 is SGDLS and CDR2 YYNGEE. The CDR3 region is CASSVDTGSGYGYTF. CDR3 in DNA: TGTGCCAGCAGCGTAGATACCGGGTCTGGCTATGGCTACACCTTC.

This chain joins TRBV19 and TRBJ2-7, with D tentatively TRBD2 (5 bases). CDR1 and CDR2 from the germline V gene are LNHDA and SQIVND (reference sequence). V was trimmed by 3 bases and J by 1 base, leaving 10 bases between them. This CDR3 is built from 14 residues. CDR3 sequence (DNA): TGTGCCAGTAGTATGTTGGGAGTATCCTACGAGCAGTACTTC. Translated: CASSMLGVSYEQYF.